This TCR beta chain was sequenced for a study of cytomegalovirus exposure and HLA in healthy donors. Notes on the study in general: Three chains tied to CMV proved CMV antigen-specific in vitro.

This clone has more than one count but fewer than ten. Antigen unknown. This PCR relied on a set of 60 Vbeta primers and 13 Jbeta primers. Per the authors' pipeline: Later work found tens of millions of unique TCR beta chains, with 9.5 million to 12 million shared. Some clones are missing from TCRdb's copy, which holds only in-frame ones; the method was immunoSEQ multiplex PCR. The V and J calls and clone size come from that table; D and trimming were worked out from the DNA. The sample yields around 140,000 clones, approximately 80% seen once. This CDR3 comprises 16 residues. The germline gives CDR1 MDHEN, CDR2 SYDVKM. V dropped 3 bases and J dropped 1 base, with 13 bases sitting between them.

The specimen sequenced was PBMCs. The chain recombines TRBV28 with TRBJ1-3; D unclear. The TCR was taken from a woman younger than 30 in good health and CMV-seropositive. CDR3 in DNA: TGTGCCAGCAGTTTTGTTGAGTCGCGGTCTGGAAACACCATATATTTT. Translating gives CASSFVESRSGNTIYF.